The 30 T cell receptor beta chains reported below all come from one sample, sequenced in a study of CD8 T cells in ankylosing spondylitis. Study-wide findings and caveats: What seemed typical of ankylosing spondylitis blood was a TCR beta motif built from several highly homologous variants.

TCRdb used MiXCR to reprocess the 5' RACE reads, holding one entry per CDR3 protein. The top ten hold over 1% of the sample, which has around 480,000 distinct CDR3 sequences, over 15% seen once. These receptors are not linked to any known antigen. What was sequenced was blood, either unsorted or a sorted T cell fraction (not recorded which). The receptors shown here come from a male donor with ankylosing spondylitis.

This clonotype was seen repeatedly, ten times or more. The chain recombines TRBV4-2 with TRBJ2-3; D remains unclear. V dropped 2 bases and J dropped 2 bases, with 11 bases sitting between them. The germline gives CDR1 LGHNA, CDR2 YNFKEQ. The CDR3 consists of 15 residues. CDR3 loop: CASSQYSGPTDTQYF. CDR3 bases: TGTGCCAGCAGCCAATACTCCGGGCCCACAGATACGCAGTATTTT.

This clonotype came up a few times. The rearrangement uses TRBV7-8 and TRBJ1-5, with TRBD1 identical over 7 bases. Germline lookup yields CDR1 SGHVS and CDR2 FQNEAQ. The CDR3 sequence is 15 residues long. V was clipped by 4 bases and J by 3 bases; unmatched bases: 6. For the CDR3, the DNA is TGTGCCAGCAGCTCGGGACAGACGGTCAATCAGCCCCAGCATTTT. It yields the protein CASSSGQTVNQPQHF.

This clonotype was counted many times. This chain connects TRBV27 to TRBJ2-4; tentatively, D is TRBD1 or TRBD2 (5 bases each). Deletions cut 5 bases from V and 7 bases from J, with 21 bases between. This CDR3 region has 16 residues. CDR1 MNHEY and CDR2 SMNVEV come from the germline V gene (reference sequence). The CDR3 region has the DNA TGTGCCAGCAGTGCGCCCGGGGCGACAGATGGGAACATTCAGTACTTC. This encodes CASSAPGATDGNIQYF.

This clonotype was seen ten or more times. The V gene is TRBV30, the J gene TRBJ1-1; D possibly corresponds to TRBD1 (5 bases). Trimming removed 8 bases from V and 1 base from J, with 11 bases in between. The germline V gene has CDR1 GTSNPN and CDR2 SVGIG (reference sequence). CDR3 length equals 12 residues. Written as DNA, the CDR3 is TGTGCCGGGACCCGGGCGAACACTGAAGCTTTCTTT. Encoded protein: CAGTRANTEAFF.

This clonotype has a handful of counts. The chain has TRBV15 and TRBJ1-4; 7 bases match TRBD1. The ends lost 0 bases at V and 1 base at J; junction bases unmatched: 8. Germline V lookup: CDR1 LNHNV, CDR2 YYDKDF (reference sequence). CDR3 length: 18 residues. CDR3 amino acids: CATSRDVMRQGTNEKLFF. For the CDR3, the DNA is TGTGCCACCAGCAGAGATGTAATGCGACAGGGAACTAATGAAAAACTGTTTTTT.

This clonotype was picked up many times. This chain links TRBV12-3 or TRBV12-4 with TRBJ1-1; TRBD1 might be the D (6 bases). The CDR3 length is 14 residues. Trimming shortened V by 5 bases and J by 2 bases, and 12 bases separated the two germline ends. CDR3 sequence reads: CASSRQDLNTEAFF. DNA for the CDR3: TGTGCCAGCAGTAGACAGGACCTAAACACTGAAGCTTTCTTT.

This sequence joins TRBV25-1 and TRBJ2-1; no firm D call. The CDR3 contains 13 residues. CDR1 and CDR2 from the germline V gene are MGHDK and SYGVNS. Trimming cost V 1 base and J 4 bases, with 5 bases left between them. The CDR3: CASSEFGYNEQFF. The DNA for the CDR3 is TGTGCCAGCAGTGAATTTGGGTACAATGAGCAGTTCTTC.

The genes are TRBV3-1 and TRBJ1-6; maybe TRBD1 (6 bases). The germline gives CDR1 LGHDT, CDR2 YNNKEL (reference sequence). Trimming pared 1 base from V and 2 bases from J, leaving 18 bases between. The CDR3 is 19 residues long. In nucleotides, the CDR3 is TGTGCCAGCAGCCAAGTCACGACGGCAGGGGAAACCTATAATTCACCCCTCCACTTT. This codes for CASSQVTTAGETYNSPLHF.

This clonotype occurred a few times. This rearrangement joins TRBV21-1 to TRBJ1-4; the DNA was not used to check the table's D call, TRBD1. TRBV21-1 is annotated as a pseudogene. CDR3 size: 16 residues. The CDR3 DNA reads TGTGCCAGCAGCCAACGCGGACAGAGCCGTAATGAAAAACTGTTTTTT. Protein sequence: CASSQRGQSRNEKLFF.

The genes are TRBV28 and TRBJ2-5; TRBD2 might be the D (6 bases). V was trimmed by 7 bases and J by 5 bases, leaving 14 bases between them. CDR1 and CDR2 from the germline V gene are MDHEN and SYDVKM. The CDR3 is 13 amino acids. CDR3 sequence: CASTQGGTETQYF. Written as DNA, the CDR3 is TGTGCCAGCACCCAGGGCGGGACCGAGACCCAGTACTTC. The whole variable domain, remainder taken from reference TRBV28 and TRBJ2-5, is DVKVTQSSRYLVKRTGEKVFLECVQDMDHENMFWYRQDPGLGLRLIYFSYDVKMKEKGDIPEGYSVSREKKERFSLILESASTNQTSMYLCASTQGGTETQYFGPGTRLLVL.

The V and J genes are TRBV27 and TRBJ2-7; 7 bases are shared with TRBD1. CDR3 length: 17 residues. The germline V gene has CDR1 MNHEY and CDR2 SMNVEV (reference sequence). Trimming at V came to 5 bases and at J to 3 bases, leaving 16 bases not matched to a gene. Here the CDR3 DNA reads TGTGCCAGCAGTCGAATAAGACAGGGACCGAATTACTACGAGCAGTACTTC. The encoded protein is CASSRIRQGPNYYEQYF.

V gene TRBV12-3 or TRBV12-4 combines with J gene TRBJ2-2, with D perhaps being TRBD1 or TRBD2 (6 bases each). CDR3 length equals 16 residues. Trimming removed 3 bases from V and 5 bases from J, with 16 bases in between. CDR3 loop: CASSLSWGAGTGELFF. The CDR3, as DNA: TGTGCCAGCAGTTTGAGTTGGGGGGCCGGGACCGGGGAGCTGTTTTTT.

This clonotype was observed a handful of times. The chain has TRBV12-3 or TRBV12-4 and TRBJ1-1, with 8 bases aligning to TRBD1. The CDR3 runs to 14 residues. V shed 5 bases and J 2 bases; nucleotides not matched to a gene: 4. The CDR3 region is CASSTDRANTEAFF. The CDR3, as DNA: TGTGCCAGCAGTACGGACAGGGCTAACACTGAAGCTTTCTTT.

CDR3 sequence (DNA): TGTGCCAGCAGGGGGACGGGCAACTCCTATGGCTACACCTTC. This translates into CASRGTGNSYGYTF. This chain connects TRBV28 to TRBJ1-2; possible D gene TRBD1, 5 bases. CDR1 is MDHEN and CDR2 is SYDVKM in the germline V gene. The V and J ends lost 6 bases and 4 bases respectively, with 15 bases between them. CDR3 length: 14 amino acids.

V usage is TRBV15 and J usage is TRBJ2-1, with D tentatively TRBD1 (6 bases). The germline V gene encodes CDR1 LNHNV and CDR2 YYDKDF (reference sequence). The CDR3 is 14 amino acids. V was clipped by 6 bases and J by 8 bases, with 17 bases between them. The CDR3 DNA reads as TGTGCCACCAGGCAGGACAGTTCTAAATATGAGCAGTTCTTC. It translates to CATRQDSSKYEQFF. Together with reference TRBV15 and TRBJ2-1, the CDR3 gives the full variable domain: DAMVIQNPRYQVTQFGKPVTLSCSQTLNHNVMYWYQQKSSQAPKLLFHYYDKDFNNEADTPDNFQSRRPNTSFCFLDIRSPGLGDTAMYLCATRQDSSKYEQFFGPGTRLTVL.

The V call is TRBV20-1, the J call TRBJ2-1, with 10 bases identical to TRBD2. Looked up from germline, CDR1 is DFQATT and CDR2 is SNEGSKA (reference sequence). Trimming removed 6 bases from V and 3 bases from J; junction bases left unmatched: 11. The CDR3 is 16 residues long. The CDR3 DNA is TGCAGTGCGCCCTCTAGCGGGAGTGAGGTCTACAATGAGCAGTTCTTC. Amino acid sequence: CSAPSSGSEVYNEQFF.

V is TRBV18 and J is TRBJ2-7; a possible D gene is TRBD2 (6 bases). Germline values: CDR1 KGHSH, CDR2 LQKENI. This CDR3 spans 14 amino acids. Trimming shortened V by 2 bases and J by 3 bases, and 11 bases separated the two germline ends. The CDR3 sequence: CASSPGRDHYEQYF. The CDR3 region has the DNA TGTGCCAGCTCACCAGGGCGGGACCACTACGAGCAGTACTTC.

The chain is built from TRBV20-1 and TRBJ2-1, with D unclear. CDR1 and CDR2 from the germline V gene are DFQATT and SNEGSKA (reference sequence). V dropped 3 bases and J dropped 7 bases, with 7 bases sitting between them. The CDR3 loop spans 11 amino acids. Written as DNA, the CDR3 is TGCAGTGCTAGGTGGAGAAATGAGCAGTTCTTC. Protein product: CSARWRNEQFF.

This clonotype occurred a few times. V is TRBV28 and J is TRBJ2-5, with no clear D. V was cut by 5 bases and J by 5 bases, with 9 bases left in between. The CDR3 length is 12 residues. The germline V gene encodes CDR1 MDHEN and CDR2 SYDVKM. This CDR3 is CASSRPMETQYF. DNA of the CDR3: TGTGCCAGCAGTCGCCCAATGGAGACCCAGTACTTC.

In its sample, this clonotype was seen a few times. The chain employs TRBV5-1 and TRBJ2-7; 9 bases are shared with TRBD1. Germline CDR1 reads SGHRS; CDR2 reads YFSETQ. The junction had 8 bases not matched to a gene; V was cut back by 3 bases and J by 7 bases. This CDR3 has 14 amino acids. The CDR3 DNA reads as TGCGCCAGCAGCTACGGACAGGGGATTGGAGAGCAGTACTTC. It is translated as CASSYGQGIGEQYF.

The rearrangement joins TRBV11-2 to TRBJ2-7; D might be TRBD1 or TRBD2, each matching 6 bases. The germline V and J ends were trimmed by 2 bases and 6 bases, with 14 bases remaining between them. Germline values: CDR1 SGHAT, CDR2 FQNNGV. The CDR3 spans 14 residues. The CDR3 DNA reads TGTGCCAGCAGCTTATTGGGGGGCAAGGCCGAGCAGTACTTC. Its translation is CASSLLGGKAEQYF.

This clonotype came up many times. CDR3 DNA: TGTGCCACCAGTGATGCTAGCATCCACGAGCAGTACTTC. Residues: CATSDASIHEQYF. J is TRBJ2-7 and V is TRBV24-1, with D perhaps TRBD2 (5 bases). The CDR3 spans 13 residues. The V gene lost 3 bases and the J gene lost 5 bases, with 10 bases spanning the gap. CDR1 and CDR2 (germline): KGHDR, SFDVKD.

Regarding this clonotype: Mismatch with germline at one junction end may stem from a read error. The rearrangement joins TRBV20-1 to TRBJ2-3, with 15 positions matching TRBD2. The CDR3 is 16 residues long. Germline V gene data show CDR1 as DFQATT and CDR2 as SNEGSKA (reference sequence). The CDR3 nucleotides are TGCAGTGCTTCCAGGACTAGCGGGGGGGCAGCAGATATGCAGTATTTT. As protein: CSASRTSGGAADMQYF.

This chain joins TRBV2 and TRBJ2-1, with 7 bases matching TRBD2. V lost 3 bases, J lost 7 bases, and 9 bases stayed unmatched. The germline V gene encodes CDR1 SNHLY and CDR2 FYNNEI. The CDR3 covers 15 residues. CDR3 region: CASSDWGGSKNEQFF. The CDR3 nucleotides are TGTGCCAGCAGTGACTGGGGCGGGAGTAAGAATGAGCAGTTCTTC. Filled out from reference TRBV2 and TRBJ2-1, the complete variable domain reads EPEVTQTPSHQVTQMGQEVILRCVPISNHLYFYWYRQILGQKVEFLVSFYNNEISEKSEIFDDQFSVERPDGSNFTLKIRSTKLEDSAMYFCASSDWGGSKNEQFFGPGTRLTVL.

The J gene is TRBJ2-7, the V gene TRBV6-2 or TRBV6-3; TRBD1 matches 9 bases. With 5 bases clipped from V and 4 bases from J, the junction kept 9 bases outside the gene matches. Per germline, CDR1 MNHEY and CDR2 SVGEGT. This CDR3 comprises 15 residues. CDR3 DNA: TGTGCCAGCAGTCTCTCGGGACAGGGACCTTACGAGCAGTACTTC. Translating it yields CASSLSGQGPYEQYF.

The V call is TRBV5-1, the J call TRBJ1-6, with D unresolved. Germline V lookup: CDR1 SGHRS, CDR2 YFSETQ. This CDR3 comprises 15 residues. V was cut by 7 bases and J by 8 bases, with 19 bases left in between. CDR3 in amino acids: CASRSHTGIDSPLHF. The CDR3 bases are TGCGCCAGCCGGAGCCACACCGGGATCGATTCACCCCTCCACTTT.

This clonotype has just a few counts. This chain connects TRBV4-2 to TRBJ1-2, with a tentative D call TRBD1 (5 bases). V lost 7 bases to trimming and J lost 2 bases, with 11 bases between them. Germline assignment: CDR1 LGHNA and CDR2 YNFKEQ. CDR3 length equals 13 residues. The CDR3 spells CASTYGGNYGYTF. The DNA of the CDR3 is TGTGCCAGCACTTATGGGGGAAACTATGGCTACACCTTC.

This clonotype was seen more than once but under ten times. The V gene is TRBV19, the J gene TRBJ1-1; 10 bases match TRBD1. With V trimmed by 7 bases and J by 7 bases, 6 bases remained unmatched. Germline loops: CDR1 LNHDA, CDR2 SQIVND (reference sequence). The CDR3 is 13 residues long. The CDR3 region is CASTPGQGLEAFF. DNA for the CDR3: TGTGCCAGTACCCCGGGACAGGGGCTTGAAGCTTTCTTT.

The rearrangement joins TRBV20-1 to TRBJ2-5; 8 nucleotides align to TRBD1. The CDR3 spans 13 residues. The germline V gene encodes CDR1 DFQATT and CDR2 SNEGSKA (reference sequence). V was pared by 6 bases and J by 3 bases, with 6 bases of the junction left unmatched. This CDR3 reads CSAPDRVKETQYF. The CDR3 DNA sequence: TGCAGTGCCCCGGACAGGGTAAAAGAGACCCAGTACTTC.

This clonotype was counted between two and nine times. V usage is TRBV3-1 and J usage is TRBJ1-1; 8 nucleotides align to TRBD1. Germline V CDR1 and CDR2: LGHDT, YNNKEL (reference sequence). CDR3 length equals 15 residues. V was pared by 7 bases and J by 5 bases, with 12 bases of the junction left unmatched. The CDR3 is CASTRGAGGITEAFF. CDR3 bases: TGTGCCAGCACCCGGGGGGCAGGGGGCATAACTGAAGCTTTCTTT.